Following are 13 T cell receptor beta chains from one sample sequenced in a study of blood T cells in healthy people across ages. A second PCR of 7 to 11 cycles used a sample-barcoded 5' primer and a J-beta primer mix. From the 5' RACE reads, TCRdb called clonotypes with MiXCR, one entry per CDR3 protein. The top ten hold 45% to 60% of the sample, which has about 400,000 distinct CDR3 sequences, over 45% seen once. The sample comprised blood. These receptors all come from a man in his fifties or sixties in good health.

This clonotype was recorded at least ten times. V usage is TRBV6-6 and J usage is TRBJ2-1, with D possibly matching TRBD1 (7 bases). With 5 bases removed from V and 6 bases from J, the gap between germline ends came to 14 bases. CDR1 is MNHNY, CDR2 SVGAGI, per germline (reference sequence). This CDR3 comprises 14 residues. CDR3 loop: CASSPRQGGNEQFF. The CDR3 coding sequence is TGTGCCAGCAGTCCGCGACAGGGAGGCAATGAGCAGTTCTTC.

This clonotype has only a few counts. The DNA of the CDR3 is TGTGCCAGCAACACAAGGCGGAGTGAGGGGGATGAGCAGTTCTTC. Protein sequence: CASNTRRSEGDEQFF. The chain carries TRBV7-2 and TRBJ2-1; a weak D match, TRBD1 (6 bases). Germline V gives CDR1 SGHTA, CDR2 FQGNSA. This CDR3 spans 15 amino acids. V dropped 7 bases and J dropped 8 bases, with 21 bases sitting between them.

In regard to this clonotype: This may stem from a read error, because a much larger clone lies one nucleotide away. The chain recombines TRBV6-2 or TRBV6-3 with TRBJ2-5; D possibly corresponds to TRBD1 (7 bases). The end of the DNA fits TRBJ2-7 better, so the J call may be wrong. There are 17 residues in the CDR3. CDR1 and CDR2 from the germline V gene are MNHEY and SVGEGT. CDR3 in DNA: TGTGCCAGCAGTTACGAAAGGGGACAGCGGGCAGAAGTCGAGCAGTACTTC. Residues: CASSYERGQRAEVEQYF.

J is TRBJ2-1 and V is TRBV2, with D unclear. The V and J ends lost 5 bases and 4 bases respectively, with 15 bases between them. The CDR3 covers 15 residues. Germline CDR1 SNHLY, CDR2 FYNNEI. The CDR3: CASSQSGDTYNEQFF. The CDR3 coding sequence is TGTGCCAGCAGTCAGTCCGGTGATACGTACAATGAGCAGTTCTTC.

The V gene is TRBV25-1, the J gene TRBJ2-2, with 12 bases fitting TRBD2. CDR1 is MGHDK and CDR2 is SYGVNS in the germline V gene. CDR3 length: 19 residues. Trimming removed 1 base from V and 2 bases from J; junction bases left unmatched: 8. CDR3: CASSESPLAGGSNTGELFF. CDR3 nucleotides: TGTGCCAGCAGTGAATCGCCACTAGCGGGGGGCTCTAACACCGGGGAGCTGTTTTTT.

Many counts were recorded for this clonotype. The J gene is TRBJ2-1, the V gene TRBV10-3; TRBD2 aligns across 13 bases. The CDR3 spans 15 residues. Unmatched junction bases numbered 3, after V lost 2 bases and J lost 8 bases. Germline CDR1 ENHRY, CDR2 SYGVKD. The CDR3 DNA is TGTGCCATCAGTGAGAGGACTAGCGGGAGCCATGAGCAGTTCTTC. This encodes CAISERTSGSHEQFF.

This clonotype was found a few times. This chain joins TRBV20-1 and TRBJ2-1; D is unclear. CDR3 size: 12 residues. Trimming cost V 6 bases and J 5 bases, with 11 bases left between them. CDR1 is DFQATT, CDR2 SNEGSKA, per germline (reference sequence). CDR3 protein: CSALRVHNEQFF. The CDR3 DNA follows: TGCAGTGCATTAAGGGTCCACAATGAGCAGTTCTTC.

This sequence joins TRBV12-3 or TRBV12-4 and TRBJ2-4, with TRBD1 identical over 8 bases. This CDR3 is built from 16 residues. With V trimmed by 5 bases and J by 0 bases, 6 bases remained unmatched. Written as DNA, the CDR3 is TGTGCCAGCAGTCCTGGGGACAGGATAGCCAAAAACATTCAGTACTTC. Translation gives CASSPGDRIAKNIQYF.

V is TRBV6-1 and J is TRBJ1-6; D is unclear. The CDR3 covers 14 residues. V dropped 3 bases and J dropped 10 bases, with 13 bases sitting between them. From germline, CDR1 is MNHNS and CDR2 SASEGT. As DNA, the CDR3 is TGTGCCAGCAGTGAGGTCGGAAAAGAATCACCCCTCCACTTT. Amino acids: CASSEVGKESPLHF.

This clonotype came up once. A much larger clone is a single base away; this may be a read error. The CDR3 DNA is TGTGCCAGCAGCTTAGGGGGGTACACCGGGGAGCCGTTTTTT. This encodes CASSLGGYTGEPFF. The V call is TRBV7-2, the J call TRBJ2-2, with D perhaps TRBD1 or TRBD2 (5 bases each). CDR1 and CDR2 (germline): SGHTA, FQGNSA. The CDR3 covers 14 residues. Full variable domain (missing parts from reference TRBV7-2 and TRBJ2-2): GAGVSQSPSNKVTEKGKDVELRCDPISGHTALYWYRQSLGQGLEFLIYFQGNSAPDKSGLPSDRFSAERTGGSVSTLTIQRTQQEDSAVYLCASSLGGYTGEPFFGEGSRLTVL.

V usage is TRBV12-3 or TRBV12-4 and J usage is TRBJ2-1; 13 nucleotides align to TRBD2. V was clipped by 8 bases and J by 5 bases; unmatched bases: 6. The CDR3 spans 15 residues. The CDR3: CASLAGTSGDNEQFF. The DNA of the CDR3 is TGTGCCAGCCTAGCCGGGACTAGCGGGGACAATGAGCAGTTCTTC.

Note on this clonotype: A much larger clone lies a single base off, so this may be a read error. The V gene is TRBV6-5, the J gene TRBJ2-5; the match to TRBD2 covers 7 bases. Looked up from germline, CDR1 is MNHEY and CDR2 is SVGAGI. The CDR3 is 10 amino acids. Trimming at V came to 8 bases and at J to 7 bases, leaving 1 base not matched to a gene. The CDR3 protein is CASGRATQYF. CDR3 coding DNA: TGTGCCAGCGGGAGGGCGACCCAGTACTTC.

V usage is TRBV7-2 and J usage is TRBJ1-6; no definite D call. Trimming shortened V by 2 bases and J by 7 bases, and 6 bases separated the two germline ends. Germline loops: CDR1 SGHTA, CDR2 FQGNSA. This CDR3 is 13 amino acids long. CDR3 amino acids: CASSLSWNSPLHF. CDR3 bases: TGTGCCAGCAGCTTATCGTGGAATTCACCCCTCCACTTT.